This entry lists 26 T cell receptor beta chains sequenced from one sample in a study of blood T cell repertoires in COVID-19. Data came from immunoSEQ multiplex PCR; TCRdb stores just in-frame clones and leaves some out. The sample lists 250,000 to 350,000 clones; roughly 90% were seen once. Source material: peripheral blood. The source is a man between 18 and 35 years old who had recovered from COVID-19.

This sequence joins TRBV6-1 and TRBJ2-2; 7 bases line up with TRBD1. The CDR3 spans 13 residues. Germline V CDR1 and CDR2: MNHNS, SASEGT. The V gene end was trimmed by 7 bases and the J gene end by 5 bases; junction bases not matched to a gene: 4. This CDR3 reads CASKQGITGELFF. The CDR3 bases are TGTGCCAGCAAACAGGGGATAACCGGGGAGCTGTTTTTT.

This clone was picked up one time. The rearrangement links TRBV6-6 to TRBJ2-7, with TRBD2 matching over 8 bases. This CDR3 is built from 14 residues. The germline V gene encodes CDR1 MNHNY and CDR2 SVGAGI (reference sequence). V was clipped by 10 bases and J by 1 base; unmatched bases: 9. DNA of the CDR3: TGTGCCACCCTCCCCGGGGGGGAATCCTACGAGCAGTACTTC. It encodes CATLPGGESYEQYF.

V and J are TRBV12-3 or TRBV12-4 and TRBJ1-1, with D perhaps TRBD1 (6 bases). This CDR3 is built from 13 residues. V was pared by 3 bases and J by 8 bases, with 13 bases between. CDR3 region: CASSFSGTLEAFF. The CDR3, as DNA: TGTGCCAGCAGTTTTTCCGGGACACTGGAAGCTTTCTTT.

The chain employs TRBV10-3 and TRBJ2-1, with 7 positions matching TRBD2. CDR3 size: 14 residues. Germline CDR1 is ENHRY and CDR2 is SYGVKD. Trimming removed 2 bases from V and 9 bases from J; junction bases left unmatched: 7. The CDR3 loop is CAISEGASGREQFF. The CDR3 DNA is TGTGCCATCAGTGAGGGGGCTAGCGGACGTGAGCAGTTCTTC.

V is TRBV7-3 and J is TRBJ2-3; TRBD2 aligns across 10 bases. This CDR3 comprises 14 residues. With V trimmed by 5 bases and J by 6 bases, 5 bases remained unmatched. Germline V gene sequence: CDR1 SGHTA, CDR2 FQGTGA. CDR3 nucleotides: TGTGCCAGCAGCCCTAGCGGGAGCCCTGATACGCAGTATTTT. Amino acids: CASSPSGSPDTQYF.

The chain joins TRBV19 to TRBJ1-5; unclear D gene. Germline loops: CDR1 LNHDA, CDR2 SQIVND (reference sequence). The CDR3 spans 12 residues. The germline V and J ends were trimmed by 0 bases and 9 bases, with 6 bases remaining between them. The CDR3 DNA reads TGTGCCAGTAGTATAGATGTTCGGCCCCAGCATTTT. It translates to CASSIDVRPQHF.

The chain couples TRBV30 to TRBJ2-4, with D perhaps TRBD2 (6 bases). The CDR3 totals 16 residues. Trimming left V 2 bases short and J 4 bases short, with 18 bases between. CDR1 and CDR2 (germline): GTSNPN, SVGIG (reference sequence). CDR3 coding DNA: TGTGCCTGGAGTCCCCGGGAAACCCGGGAGAAAAACATTCAGTACTTC. Its translation: CAWSPRETREKNIQYF.

The V and J genes are TRBV29-1 and TRBJ1-1; D perhaps matches TRBD1 (6 bases). The CDR3 sequence is 13 residues long. Trimming took 6 bases from V and 7 from J, leaving 18 bases between them. Per the germline V gene, CDR1 is SQVTM and CDR2 is ANQGSEA. The CDR3 nucleotides are TGCAGCGTCCTTCGTAGCAGGGGAGTTGAAGCTTTCTTT. It yields the protein CSVLRSRGVEAFF.

The V call is TRBV19, the J call TRBJ2-2; D is possibly TRBD1 (6 bases). The CDR3 length is 15 residues. V lost 6 bases and J lost 2, with 13 bases in between. The germline V gene has CDR1 LNHDA and CDR2 SQIVND (reference sequence). The CDR3: CASRGDRLNTGELFF. CDR3 bases: TGTGCCAGTAGGGGTGACAGGTTAAACACCGGGGAGCTGTTTTTT.

The chain uses TRBV9 and TRBJ1-5, with D perhaps TRBD1 (5 bases). The V gene's germline CDR1 is SGDLS and CDR2 YYNGEE. This CDR3 contains 15 residues. V shed 0 bases and J shed 6 bases, with 13 bases lying between them. As DNA, the CDR3 is TGTGCCAGCAGCGTAGGACCTGATAGGGGTCAGCCCCAGCATTTT. It encodes CASSVGPDRGQPQHF. The full variable domain, with the rest looked up from reference TRBV9 and TRBJ1-5, is DSGVTQTPKHLITATGQRVTLRCSPRSGDLSVYWYQQSLDQGLQFLIQYYNGEERAKGNILERFSAQQFPDLHSELNLSSLELGDSALYFCASSVGPDRGQPQHFGDGTRLSIL.

The rearrangement joins TRBV3-1 (or the pseudogene TRBV3-2) to TRBJ1-2; D unresolved. Germline lookup yields CDR1 LGHDT and CDR2 YNNKEL (reference sequence). Deletions cut 0 bases from V and 1 base from J, with 12 bases between. The CDR3 length is 16 residues. For the CDR3, the DNA is TGTGCCAGCAGCCAAGACCCCTCGCCGGTTAACTATGGCTACACCTTC. Amino acids: CASSQDPSPVNYGYTF.

The chain employs TRBV9 and TRBJ1-2; D is unresolved. Trimming removed 0 bases from V and 4 bases from J, with 4 bases in between. The germline CDR1 and CDR2 sequences are SGDLS and YYNGEE. The CDR3 is made up of 12 amino acids. In DNA form, the CDR3 reads TGTGCCAGCAGCGTAGACGGCTATGGCTACACCTTC. Translated: CASSVDGYGYTF.

DNA of the CDR3: TGCAGCGTTGTGGCGGGGAGCTCCTACGAGCAGTACTTC. Translation gives CSVVAGSSYEQYF. This chain joins TRBV29-1 and TRBJ2-7; maybe TRBD2 (6 bases). The CDR3 has 13 amino acids. Germline CDR1 and CDR2: SQVTM and ANQGSEA. V lost 4 bases and J 0 bases, leaving 10 bases between the germline ends.

The chain carries TRBV6-2 or TRBV6-3 and TRBJ2-1; the match to TRBD2 covers 12 bases. V shed 1 base, J shed 5 bases, and the junction held 6 bases outside the gene matches. From germline, CDR1 is MNHEY and CDR2 SVGEGT. CDR3 length: 17 amino acids. CDR3 DNA: TGTGCCAGCAGTTACTTTCCGCTAGCGGGGGGGAACAATGAGCAGTTCTTC. Translating it yields CASSYFPLAGGNNEQFF.

The rearrangement joins TRBV5-1 to TRBJ2-6; no firm D call. The length of the CDR3 is 18 residues. Trimming shortened V by 0 bases and J by 0 bases, and 13 bases separated the two germline ends. Germline V gene sequence: CDR1 SGHRS, CDR2 YFSETQ. Here the CDR3 DNA reads TGCGCCAGCAGCTTGGATGCGTACAGCCCCTCTGGGGCCAACGTCCTGACTTTC. As protein: CASSLDAYSPSGANVLTF. Combining the CDR3 with reference TRBV5-1 and TRBJ2-6 gives the whole variable domain KAGVTQTPRYLIKTRGQQVTLSCSPISGHRSVSWYQQTPGQGLQFLFEYFSETQRNKGNFPGRFSGRQFSNSRSEMNVSTLELGDSALYLCASSLDAYSPSGANVLTFGAGSRLTVL.

This clone was found once. The chain uses TRBV7-3 and TRBJ2-2; 7 nucleotides agree with TRBD1. The CDR3 loop spans 14 amino acids. The V gene end was trimmed by 2 bases and the J gene end by 4 bases; junction bases not matched to a gene: 1. Germline-derived CDR1 and CDR2 are SGHTA and FQGTGA. The CDR3 nucleotides read TGTGCCAGCAGCTTAGGGACAGCCACCGGGGAGCTGTTTTTT. Protein: CASSLGTATGELFF.

J is TRBJ1-1 and V is TRBV14, with 9 bases identical to TRBD1. CDR1 SGHDN and CDR2 FVKESK come from the germline V gene. The CDR3 runs 14 residues. J gave up 13 bases and V 3 bases, and 12 bases lay outside the gene matches. CDR3 in amino acids: CASSQQPGTGKDFF. The CDR3 DNA follows: TGTGCCAGCAGCCAGCAACCCGGGACAGGGAAAGATTTCTTT.

This CDR3 reads CASSLVAGNYEQYF. The CDR3 DNA is TGTGCCAGTAGTCTGGTAGCGGGGAACTACGAGCAGTACTTC. The chain uses TRBV19 and TRBJ2-7, with 8 bases lining up with TRBD2. This CDR3 has 14 residues. Looked up from germline, CDR1 is LNHDA and CDR2 is SQIVND (reference sequence). Trimming cost V 5 bases and J 3 bases; bases outside gene matches: 6.

This chain uses TRBV7-2 with TRBJ2-1; TRBD2 aligns across 9 bases. With 3 bases clipped from V and 4 bases from J, the junction kept 7 bases outside the gene matches. CDR3 size: 16 residues. The V gene's germline CDR1 is SGHTA and CDR2 FQGNSA. The CDR3: CASSFLGGGVYNEQFF. The CDR3, as DNA: TGTGCCAGCAGCTTTCTCGGCGGGGGGGTTTACAATGAGCAGTTCTTC.

The rearrangement uses TRBV5-4 and TRBJ1-3; 12 positions match TRBD1. The CDR3 length is 16 residues. J lost 4 bases, V lost 3 bases, and 5 bases had no gene match. CDR1 and CDR2 (germline): SGHNT, YYREEE (reference sequence). The CDR3 DNA follows: TGTGCCAGCAGCTCGGGACAGGGGGCGGGAGGAAACACCATATATTTT. Encoded protein: CASSSGQGAGGNTIYF.

A few counts support this clone. The gene calls are TRBV18 and TRBJ2-6; TRBD1 agrees at 7 bases. Germline loops: CDR1 KGHSH, CDR2 LQKENI. The CDR3 spans 17 residues. J lost 0 bases, V lost 5 bases, and 7 bases had no gene match. CDR3 loop: CASSAPGQSSGANVLTF. In DNA, the CDR3 is TGTGCCAGCTCAGCCCCGGGACAGAGCTCTGGGGCCAACGTCCTGACTTTC.

This clone was seen once. The V call is TRBV18, the J call TRBJ1-1, with 7 nucleotides matching TRBD1. Germline V CDR1 and CDR2: KGHSH, LQKENI. V lost 3 bases, J lost 8 bases, and 6 bases stayed unmatched. The CDR3 is made up of 13 amino acids. Here the CDR3 reads CASSPTPGQEAFF. Here the CDR3 DNA reads TGTGCCAGCTCACCTACACCGGGACAGGAAGCTTTCTTT. The full variable domain, completed using reference TRBV18 and TRBJ1-1, is NAGVMQNPRHLVRRRGQEARLRCSPMKGHSHVYWYRQLPEEGLKFMVYLQKENIIDESGMPKERFSAEFPKEGPSILRIQQVVRGDSAAYFCASSPTPGQEAFFGQGTRLTVV.

This chain connects TRBV5-4 to TRBJ2-1; 12 bases match TRBD2. This CDR3 has 16 amino acids. The V and J ends lost 7 bases and 4 bases, in that order; junction bases with no gene match: 9. Germline-derived CDR1 and CDR2 are SGHNT and YYREEE (reference sequence). The chain's CDR3 is CASGGTGTSGYNEQFF. CDR3 coding DNA: TGTGCCAGCGGGGGAACCGGGACTAGCGGGTACAATGAGCAGTTCTTC.

The genes are TRBV7-2 and TRBJ1-2; D is possibly TRBD1 (5 bases). The CDR3 is 15 amino acids. CDR1 and CDR2 (germline): SGHTA, FQGNSA. Trimming took 5 bases from V and 0 from J, leaving 13 bases between them. Here the CDR3 DNA reads TGTGCCAGCAGCCCCCAGGGTGGCTCTAACTATGGCTACACCTTC. Protein sequence: CASSPQGGSNYGYTF.

The chain recombines TRBV4-2 with TRBJ2-3; perhaps TRBD1 as D (6 bases). The V end was cut by 1 base, the J end by 2 bases, with 16 bases between. The CDR3 sequence is 17 residues long. Germline CDR1 and CDR2: LGHNA and YNFKEQ. The CDR3 loop is CASSQVHRDIDTDTQYF. CDR3 sequence (DNA): TGTGCCAGCAGCCAAGTACACCGGGACATCGACACAGATACGCAGTATTTT.

V and J are TRBV15 and TRBJ1-5; 10 nucleotides match TRBD1. The V segment lost 3 bases and the J segment 3 bases; nucleotides outside the gene matches: 5. CDR1 and CDR2 (germline): LNHNV, YYDKDF (reference sequence). The CDR3 contains 16 residues. The CDR3 sequence is CATSRGDRGFNQPQHF. For the CDR3, the DNA is TGTGCCACCAGCAGGGGGGACAGGGGTTTCAATCAGCCCCAGCATTTT.